These 14 T cell receptor beta chains were sequenced from one sample in a study of cytomegalovirus exposure and HLA in healthy donors. Sequencing used immunoSEQ multiplex PCR; TCRdb keeps in-frame clones, though not all of them. The sample includes tens of thousands of clones, about 88% of them seen just once. Sequencing was performed on PBMCs. The receptors shown here come from a man between 18 and 29 years old in good health and CMV-seronegative.

V and J are TRBV4-1 and TRBJ2-1, with 8 bases aligning to TRBD2. Germline CDR1 is MGHRA and CDR2 is YSYEKL. V lost 1 base to trimming and J lost 8 bases; unmatched junction nucleotides: 16. The CDR3 contains 18 residues. CDR3: CASSQVLLGPGLVYEQFF. The CDR3 DNA sequence: TGCGCCAGCAGCCAAGTTTTATTGGGACCGGGACTAGTCTATGAGCAGTTCTTC.

This chain links TRBV6-5 with TRBJ2-1; a weak D match, TRBD2 (5 bases). V lost 6 bases to trimming and J lost 2 bases, with 11 bases between them. CDR1 and CDR2 (germline): MNHEY, SVGAGI. This CDR3 comprises 14 residues. This CDR3 reads CASSPGGPYNEQFF. The CDR3 DNA reads TGTGCCAGCAGCCCGGGCGGGCCCTACAATGAGCAGTTCTTC.

V and J are TRBV18 and TRBJ2-2; 10 nucleotides match TRBD2. This CDR3 is built from 16 residues. Looked up from germline, CDR1 is KGHSH and CDR2 is LQKENI. V dropped 6 bases and J dropped 0; count of bases not matched to a gene: 4. The CDR3 region has the DNA TGTGCCAGCTCCCTACTAGCGGGGACGAACACCGGGGAGCTGTTTTTT. Its translation is CASSLLAGTNTGELFF.

In its sample, this clone was seen a few times. The chain uses TRBV28 and TRBJ2-7; TRBD2 is a possible D gene (6 bases). Germline V gives CDR1 MDHEN, CDR2 SYDVKM. The CDR3 is made up of 15 amino acids. V was clipped by 8 bases and J by 2 bases, with 19 bases between them. The CDR3 is CASASRRGLAYEQYF. Here the CDR3 DNA reads TGTGCCAGCGCATCACGGAGGGGACTCGCCTACGAGCAGTACTTC.

This chain links TRBV9 with TRBJ1-2; possibly TRBD1 for D (5 bases). This CDR3 has 17 amino acids. V dropped 2 bases and J dropped 2 bases, with 19 bases sitting between them. Per the germline V gene, CDR1 is SGDLS and CDR2 is YYNGEE. CDR3 amino acids: CASSVLSSETDNYGYTF. The CDR3 nucleotides read TGTGCCAGCAGCGTCCTATCCTCGGAGACAGACAACTATGGCTACACCTTC.

The chain is built from TRBV2 and TRBJ2-1; 9 positions agree with TRBD2. CDR1 is SNHLY and CDR2 is FYNNEI in the germline V gene. Germline trimming cut 3 bases from V and 10 bases from J; bases unmatched to any gene: 7. The CDR3 runs to 14 residues. CDR3 loop: CASSELAGVGEQFF. CDR3 nucleotides: TGTGCCAGCAGTGAGTTAGCGGGAGTCGGAGAGCAGTTCTTC.

This chain links TRBV4-1 with TRBJ2-7; D unresolved. The CDR3 is 15 residues long. Looked up from germline, CDR1 is MGHRA and CDR2 is YSYEKL. The V end was cut by 0 bases, the J end by 2 bases, with 11 bases between. The CDR3 spells CASSQEHSHTYEQYF. In DNA form, the CDR3 reads TGCGCCAGCAGCCAAGAACACAGCCACACCTACGAGCAGTACTTC.

CDR3 in amino acids: CASSPTGVQPQHF. The CDR3 nucleotides are TGTGCCAGCAGCCCCACCGGGGTTCAGCCCCAGCATTTT. The V and J genes are TRBV7-8 and TRBJ1-5; no clear D gene. Trimming pared 5 bases from V and 6 bases from J, leaving 11 bases between. The V gene's germline CDR1 is SGHVS and CDR2 FQNEAQ. This CDR3 comprises 13 residues. The entire variable domain, with the rest obtained from reference TRBV7-8 and TRBJ1-5, is as follows: GAGVSQSPRYKVAKRGQDVALRCDPISGHVSLFWYQQALGQGPEFLTYFQNEAQLDKSGLPSDRFFAERPEGSVSTLKIQRTQQEDSAVYLCASSPTGVQPQHFGDGTRLSIL.

The genes are TRBV11-2 and TRBJ2-2; 7 bases line up with TRBD1. Germline CDR1 is SGHAT and CDR2 is FQNNGV. The J segment lost 0 bases and the V segment lost 5 bases, leaving 3 bases of the junction unmatched. This CDR3 contains 15 residues. The CDR3 sequence: CASSDDRANTGELFF. CDR3 DNA: TGTGCCAGCAGCGATGACAGGGCGAACACCGGGGAGCTGTTTTTT.

The chain employs TRBV2 and TRBJ2-5, with 9 nucleotides matching TRBD1. The germline V gene encodes CDR1 SNHLY and CDR2 FYNNEI. This CDR3 region has 14 residues. Trimming took 6 bases from V and 4 from J; bases not matched to a gene: 6. The CDR3 reads CASRGQGNGETQYF. In DNA form, the CDR3 reads TGTGCCAGCAGGGGACAGGGTAACGGAGAGACCCAGTACTTC.

The J gene is TRBJ2-7, the V gene TRBV6-1, with 9 bases matching TRBD2. Gene TRBJ2-5 matches the end of the DNA better, so the J call may be wrong. The CDR3 totals 16 residues. Germline CDR1 is MNHNS and CDR2 is SASEGT. Here the CDR3 DNA reads TGTGCCAGCAGTGAAGCGTCTAGCGGGGTTCAAGAGACCCAGTACTTC. Amino acid sequence: CASSEASSGVQETQYF.

The chain has TRBV2 and TRBJ2-3; 9 bases align to TRBD2. J lost 1 base, V lost 6 bases, and 8 bases had no gene match. Looked up from germline, CDR1 is SNHLY and CDR2 is FYNNEI. The CDR3 length is 16 residues. CDR3 sequence (DNA): TGTGCCAGCAGCCGCGATAGCGGGAGTGGCACAGATACGCAGTATTTT. Translation: CASSRDSGSGTDTQYF. Combining the CDR3 with reference TRBV2 and TRBJ2-3 gives the whole variable domain EPEVTQTPSHQVTQMGQEVILRCVPISNHLYFYWYRQILGQKVEFLVSFYNNEISEKSEIFDDQFSVERPDGSNFTLKIRSTKLEDSAMYFCASSRDSGSGTDTQYFGPGTRLTVL.

This chain joins TRBV12-5 and TRBJ2-7; 14 bases agree with TRBD2. Germline values: CDR1 LGHNT, CDR2 FRNRAP. The trim removed 2 bases at V and 4 bases at J, leaving 16 bases unmatched. CDR3 length: 20 amino acids. CDR3 in DNA: TGTGCTAGTGGTTTGTTCACGGGGTTGGGACTAGCGGGAGTACTGTACGAGCAGTACTTC. Translation gives CASGLFTGLGLAGVLYEQYF. The variable domain in full, with the rest retrieved from reference TRBV12-5 and TRBJ2-7, is DARVTQTPRHKVTEMGQEVTMRCQPILGHNTVFWYRQTMMQGLELLAYFRNRAPLDDSGMPKDRFSAEMPDATLATLKIQPSEPRDSAVYFCASGLFTGLGLAGVLYEQYFGPGTRLTVT.

V and J are TRBV30 and TRBJ1-1, with D hard to call. Trimming pared 1 base from V and 1 base from J, leaving 10 bases between. Germline V lookup: CDR1 GTSNPN, CDR2 SVGIG (reference sequence). The CDR3 is made up of 14 amino acids. The CDR3 coding sequence is TGTGCCTGGAGTGAGAGGTTTTCGAACACTGAAGCTTTCTTT. Translated: CAWSERFSNTEAFF.